This T cell receptor (beta chain) was observed in a study of shared clonotypes between healthy human individuals. Using immunoSEQ multiplex PCR, the repertoire was profiled, and TCRdb retains in-frame clones only, with some absent. The sample includes hundreds of thousands of clones, 60% to 75% seen only once; the top ten take under 2%. This CDR3 contains 16 residues. Germline CDR1 reads LNHNV; CDR2 reads YYDKDF (reference sequence). Trimming pared 3 bases from V and 2 bases from J, leaving 14 bases between. The chain uses TRBV15 and TRBJ1-5, with D perhaps matching TRBD1 (5 bases). The sequenced sample consisted of memory CD4+ T cells sorted from blood. Subset described: CD45RA-negative fraction. The receptor's source is a young woman in good health. This chain's CDR3 is CATSSLSWGRNQPQHF. The CDR3 DNA sequence: TGTGCCACCAGCAGCCTTTCCTGGGGCCGCAATCAGCCCCAGCATTTT.